The 2 T cell receptor beta chains given below trace back to one sample, sequenced in a study of T cell responses to AZD1222 COVID-19 vaccine listed by TCRdb under 2021. The library was prepared using the immunoSEQ multiplex PCR assay. Imported from immuneACCESS, the table was reduced by TCRdb to in-frame sequences with V and J called. These copies leave out some clones; in studies compared against another copy, an unresolved V gene accounts for under half, and the cause of the remainder is not known. The sample table shows some 120,000 clones, and about 93% are seen once. The ten most abundant clones make up 0.9% to 0.95% of the sample. What the time point label conveys for this sample: baseline before first vaccination. This material consisted of peripheral blood, taken on day 0 of AZD1222 vaccination. Receptor source: an adult in good health.

This chain joins TRBV9 and TRBJ1-5; no clear D. V lost 4 bases to trimming and J lost 1 base, with 9 bases between them. Germline loops: CDR1 SGDLS, CDR2 YYNGEE. This CDR3 is built from 14 residues. The CDR3 protein is CASSPGYSNQPQHF. DNA for the CDR3: TGTGCCAGCAGCCCCGGGTACAGCAATCAGCCCCAGCATTTT.

The J gene is TRBJ2-3, the V gene TRBV27; 7 nucleotides line up with TRBD1. Germline-derived CDR1 and CDR2 are MNHEY and SMNVEV (reference sequence). The CDR3 is 15 residues long. V shed 2 bases, J shed 3 bases, and the junction held 5 bases outside the gene matches. The CDR3 region has the DNA TGTGCCAGCAGTTTAGAGGGGGCCTTTACAGATACGCAGTATTTT. This gives the protein CASSLEGAFTDTQYF.